These 26 T cell receptor beta chains came from one sample sequenced in a study of CD8 T cells in ankylosing spondylitis. TCRdb reprocessed the 5' RACE reads via MiXCR and lists one record per CDR3 protein. The table lists 130,000 to 150,000 distinct CDR3 sequences, about 8% of them singletons. The source material was synovial fluid, either unsorted or a sorted T cell fraction (not recorded which). The source is a male donor with ankylosing spondylitis.

This clonotype was recorded many times. This chain links TRBV10-2 with TRBJ2-3; D is perhaps TRBD2 (5 bases). This CDR3 spans 15 amino acids. Trimming took off 4 bases at V and 1 base at J, with 12 bases between the two ends. CDR1 is WSHSY and CDR2 is SAAADI in the germline V gene. In nucleotides, the CDR3 is TGCGCCAGCAGTGTGGTTCGAGCGGGCACAGATACGCAGTATTTT. Encoded protein: CASSVVRAGTDTQYF.

The chain has TRBV24-1 and TRBJ2-1; 10 positions agree with TRBD2. The germline V gene encodes CDR1 KGHDR and CDR2 SFDVKD. This CDR3 has 16 residues. V lost 0 bases and J lost 6; bases outside the gene matches: 4. The CDR3 nucleotides read TGTGCCACCAGTGATTTGGGGCTAGCGGGAGTCAATGAGCAGTTCTTC. Translating it yields CATSDLGLAGVNEQFF.

The V and J genes are TRBV6-2 or TRBV6-3 and TRBJ2-7; a weak D match, TRBD1 (6 bases). The CDR3 totals 14 residues. CDR1 is MNHEY and CDR2 is SVGEGT in the germline V gene. Trimming cost V 6 bases and J 0 bases, with 12 bases left between them. DNA for the CDR3: TGTGCCAGCAGACGCCGGGACACCTCCTACGAGCAGTACTTC. Its translation is CASRRRDTSYEQYF.

The chain links TRBV4-3 to TRBJ2-3; D is possibly TRBD2 (6 bases). V was cut by 3 bases and J by 4 bases, with 14 bases left in between. The germline CDR1 and CDR2 sequences are LGHNA and YSLEER. This CDR3 spans 15 amino acids. CDR3 sequence reads: CASSHPGERADTQYF. CDR3 bases: TGCGCCAGCAGCCACCCGGGGGAGAGGGCAGATACGCAGTATTTT.

This clonotype was detected ten times or more. The chain employs TRBV20-1 and TRBJ1-2; the D is unclear. There are 13 residues in the CDR3. CDR1 DFQATT and CDR2 SNEGSKA come from the germline V gene (reference sequence). V lost 2 bases to trimming and J lost 4 bases, with 11 bases between them. DNA for the CDR3: TGCAGTGCTAGAAAGAGGGCCTCCTATGGCTACACCTTC. Translating it yields CSARKRASYGYTF.

In this sample, this clonotype turned up many times. The CDR3 nucleotides are TGTGCCAGCAGCTTACAGGCTAGCGGCCACAATGAGCAGTTCTTC. As protein: CASSLQASGHNEQFF. This chain joins TRBV13 and TRBJ2-1, with TRBD2 matching over 7 bases. Germline loops: CDR1 PRHDT, CDR2 FYEKMQ (reference sequence). The CDR3 runs 15 residues. V was pared by 2 bases and J by 5 bases, with 6 bases of the junction left unmatched. Full variable domain (remainder filled in from reference TRBV13 and TRBJ2-1): AAGVIQSPRHLIKEKRETATLKCYPIPRHDTVYWYQQGPGQDPQFLISFYEKMQSDKGSIPDRFSAQQFSDYHSELNMSSLELGDSALYFCASSLQASGHNEQFFGPGTRLTVL.

The chain carries TRBV18 and TRBJ1-2; maybe TRBD1 (5 bases). This CDR3 contains 14 residues. CDR1 is KGHSH, CDR2 LQKENI, per germline. The V and J ends lost 5 bases and 8 bases respectively, with 18 bases between them. Here the CDR3 DNA reads TGTGCCAGCTCATTGGGGGACCAGGGAAGAGGCTACACCTTC. Amino acid sequence: CASSLGDQGRGYTF.

The chain links TRBV20-1 to TRBJ2-1, with D perhaps matching TRBD1 or TRBD2 (7 bases each). Germline loops: CDR1 DFQATT, CDR2 SNEGSKA (reference sequence). The CDR3 is 16 residues long. Trimming shortened V by 3 bases and J by 6 bases, and 21 bases separated the two germline ends. Here the CDR3 DNA reads TGCAGTGCTAGTGGGGGGGGAGGGGGCTCAAGCAATGAGCAGTTCTTC. Its protein is CSASGGGGGSSNEQFF.

V usage is TRBV4-2 and J usage is TRBJ1-2; D possibly corresponds to TRBD1 (5 bases). This CDR3 contains 15 residues. Trimming pared 4 bases from V and 4 bases from J, leaving 16 bases between. Germline V lookup: CDR1 LGHNA, CDR2 YNFKEQ. This CDR3 is CASSLTGTYPYGYTF. The CDR3 DNA reads TGTGCCAGCAGCCTGACCGGGACCTACCCCTATGGCTACACCTTC.

A note on this clonotype: This may stem from a read error, because a much larger clone lies one nucleotide away. The chain recombines TRBV2 with TRBJ1-4; D call uncertain. This CDR3 comprises 14 residues. CDR1 is SNHLY, CDR2 FYNNEI, per germline. V was trimmed by 8 bases and J by 10 bases, leaving 20 bases between them. In DNA form, the CDR3 reads TGTGCCAGCCGTGTGGTTTTCGGTAGAGGAAAACTGTTTTTT. Translated, it gives CASRVVFGRGKLFF.

The CDR3 region has the DNA TGTGCCAGCAGTTTAGTGGGAGGACAGGGCAATCAGCCCCAGCATTTT. As protein: CASSLVGGQGNQPQHF. V usage is TRBV12-3 or TRBV12-4 and J usage is TRBJ1-5, with 7 bases aligning to TRBD1. The junction had 5 bases not matched to a gene; V was cut back by 1 base and J by 2 bases. This CDR3 comprises 16 residues.

CDR3 DNA sequence: TGTGCCAGCAGCCAAGAAGGATACGGGGGGCTAAAAGAGACCCAGTACTTC. Translation: CASSQEGYGGLKETQYF. The chain joins TRBV3-1 to TRBJ2-5, with a possible D match to TRBD2 (7 bases). In germline, CDR1 is LGHDT, CDR2 YNNKEL (reference sequence). Trimming removed 0 bases from V and 3 bases from J, with 17 bases in between. The CDR3 is made up of 17 amino acids.

This clonotype was detected many times. The gene calls are TRBV20-1 and TRBJ1-5; unclear D gene. Germline values: CDR1 DFQATT, CDR2 SNEGSKA (reference sequence). The CDR3 consists of 12 residues. The DNA of the CDR3 is TGCAGCGTCATCAGTGGTAATCAGCCCCAGCATTTT. Encoded protein: CSVISGNQPQHF.

This chain connects TRBV28 to TRBJ2-1; 7 nucleotides match TRBD2. There are 15 residues in the CDR3. The trim removed 7 bases at V and 1 base at J, leaving 7 bases unmatched. Per germline, CDR1 MDHEN and CDR2 SYDVKM. The CDR3 DNA reads TGTGCCAGCACCCCTTTGGGGGGGTCCTACAATGAGCAGTTCTTC. Protein product: CASTPLGGSYNEQFF.

This clonotype was found many times. The chain combines TRBV27 with TRBJ2-1; TRBD2 agrees at 10 bases. The CDR3 totals 15 residues. With V trimmed by 2 bases and J by 7 bases, 5 bases remained unmatched. Germline V gene lookup returns CDR1 MNHEY and CDR2 SMNVEV (reference sequence). This chain's CDR3 is CASSLGLAGVNEQFF. CDR3 nucleotides: TGTGCCAGCAGTTTAGGGCTAGCGGGAGTGAATGAGCAGTTCTTC.

The table lists this clonotype with a few counts. The chain's CDR3 is CASSLGAGGEETQYF. The DNA of the CDR3 is TGTGCCAGCAGCTTGGGGGCGGGAGGGGAAGAGACCCAGTACTTC. V and J are TRBV5-4 and TRBJ2-5, with TRBD2 identical over 9 bases. This CDR3 is built from 15 residues. J was trimmed by 3 bases and V by 0 bases; bases with no gene match: 3. Per the germline V gene, CDR1 is SGHNT and CDR2 is YYREEE (reference sequence).

Ten or more counts support this clonotype. The chain has TRBV20-1 and TRBJ1-1, with D possibly TRBD1 on 5 matching bases. The V end lost 0 bases, the J end lost 0 bases, and 5 bases lay between the germline ends. Per the germline V gene, CDR1 is DFQATT and CDR2 is SNEGSKA (reference sequence). The CDR3 sequence is 13 residues long. This CDR3 reads CSAREDMNTEAFF. In DNA, the CDR3 is TGCAGTGCTAGAGAGGACATGAACACTGAAGCTTTCTTT.

This clonotype was detected only a few times. This rearrangement joins TRBV7-9 to TRBJ2-3; TRBD2 agrees at 7 bases. Germline lookup yields CDR1 SEHNR and CDR2 FQNEAQ (reference sequence). Losses at the gene ends were 5 bases for V and 7 bases for J; bases not matched to a gene: 6. The CDR3 is 13 residues long. The CDR3 here is CASSPRELNTQYF. The DNA for the CDR3 is TGTGCCAGCAGCCCGCGGGAGTTGAATACGCAGTATTTT.

This clonotype was detected ten times or more. The chain has TRBV18 and TRBJ2-7; no clear D. Germline CDR1 reads KGHSH; CDR2 reads LQKENI. This CDR3 has 13 residues. Trimming took 2 bases from V and 6 from J, leaving 11 bases between them. This CDR3 reads CASSPEVGGEQYF. The CDR3 bases are TGTGCCAGCTCACCAGAGGTAGGTGGCGAGCAGTACTTC.

This clonotype was counted many times. This rearrangement joins TRBV29-1 to TRBJ2-2; the match to TRBD2 covers 10 bases. The CDR3 extends over 14 amino acids. Germline V gene data show CDR1 as SQVTM and CDR2 as ANQGSEA. Trimming cost V 4 bases and J 4 bases; bases outside gene matches: 3. The chain's CDR3 is CSVVTSGTTGELFF. The CDR3 DNA follows: TGCAGCGTTGTTACTAGCGGGACCACCGGGGAGCTGTTTTTT.

This clonotype was detected a few times. This chain uses TRBV11-2 with TRBJ1-6; tentative D call: TRBD1 (5 bases). Per germline, CDR1 SGHAT and CDR2 FQNNGV. CDR3 length equals 16 residues. The V end was cut by 9 bases, the J end by 5 bases, with 20 bases between. DNA for the CDR3: TGTGCCAGTACCCAGGCTTGGGGCATCCATAATTCACCCCTCCACTTT. Encoded protein: CASTQAWGIHNSPLHF.

The V and J genes are TRBV6-1 and TRBJ1-6; 9 bases are a match to TRBD1. Trimming took 6 bases from V and 10 from J; bases not matched to a gene: 10. There are 15 residues in the CDR3. Germline lookup yields CDR1 MNHNS and CDR2 SASEGT. The CDR3 DNA reads as TGTGCCAGCAGCCGGACAGGGGAGGTGGGGTCACCCCTCCACTTT. As protein: CASSRTGEVGSPLHF.

This clonotype occurred many times. The chain couples TRBV7-9 to TRBJ2-5, with 8 bases that match TRBD2. Germline CDR1 is SEHNR and CDR2 is FQNEAQ (reference sequence). CDR3 size: 14 residues. The J segment lost 3 bases and the V segment lost 6 bases, leaving 6 bases of the junction unmatched. The CDR3 DNA sequence: TGTGCCAGCAGTTCATCAGCGGGAGAAGAGACCCAGTACTTC. The encoded protein is CASSSSAGEETQYF.

This clonotype has a count of ten or more. The rearrangement joins TRBV7-8 to TRBJ1-5, with 9 bases aligning to TRBD1. The CDR3 totals 15 residues. Germline loops: CDR1 SGHVS, CDR2 FQNEAQ. V was clipped by 3 bases and J by 4 bases; unmatched bases: 4. CDR3 sequence: CASSFGQGRNQPQHF. Written as DNA, the CDR3 is TGTGCCAGCAGCTTTGGACAGGGGCGAAATCAGCCCCAGCATTTT.

This clonotype was picked up many times. This chain uses TRBV9 with TRBJ2-3; D is perhaps TRBD2 (6 bases). V was clipped by 4 bases and J by 0 bases, with 12 bases between them. This CDR3 spans 15 amino acids. Germline-derived CDR1 and CDR2 are SGDLS and YYNGEE. The CDR3 sequence is CASSWGLGSTDTQYF. CDR3 sequence (DNA): TGTGCCAGCAGCTGGGGACTTGGTAGCACAGATACGCAGTATTTT.

The chain recombines TRBV5-1 with TRBJ1-1; 10 bases line up with TRBD1. V trimming: 2 bases; J trimming: 4 bases; junction bases outside the gene matches: 8. Germline CDR1 reads SGHRS; CDR2 reads YFSETQ. This CDR3 spans 16 amino acids. The CDR3 sequence is CASSLLPGTGVTEAFF. The CDR3 DNA sequence: TGCGCCAGCAGCTTATTACCGGGGACAGGGGTCACTGAAGCTTTCTTT. The whole variable domain, remainder taken from reference TRBV5-1 and TRBJ1-1, is KAGVTQTPRYLIKTRGQQVTLSCSPISGHRSVSWYQQTPGQGLQFLFEYFSETQRNKGNFPGRFSGRQFSNSRSEMNVSTLELGDSALYLCASSLLPGTGVTEAFFGQGTRLTVV.